These 21 T cell receptor beta chains came from one sample sequenced in a study of blood T cell repertoires in COVID-19. Sequenced by immunoSEQ multiplex PCR; TCRdb stores in-frame clones only, minus some. Among approximately 150,000 clones listed, approximately 87% were seen once. The sample comprised peripheral blood. These receptors were obtained from a woman in her 70s with acute or convalescent COVID-19.

This clone was seen a handful of times. The J gene is TRBJ1-2, the V gene TRBV18, with no clear D. The V end lost 3 bases, the J end lost 6 bases, and 11 bases lay between the germline ends. Germline V gene sequence: CDR1 KGHSH, CDR2 LQKENI. This CDR3 contains 13 residues. The DNA of the CDR3 is TGTGCCAGCTCACCGGGAGCGTCAAATGGCTACACCTTC. Protein: CASSPGASNGYTF.

V gene TRBV2 combines with J gene TRBJ1-5; no definite D call. The germline V gene has CDR1 SNHLY and CDR2 FYNNEI. The CDR3 has 13 residues. V lost 2 bases and J 5 bases, leaving 7 bases between the germline ends. CDR3 residues: CASSEIRYQPQHF. The CDR3 nucleotides read TGTGCCAGCAGTGAAATCCGGTATCAGCCCCAGCATTTT.

The rearrangement links TRBV30 to TRBJ2-7, with D tentatively TRBD2 (6 bases). Germline V gene data show CDR1 as GTSNPN and CDR2 as SVGIG (reference sequence). The CDR3 extends over 13 amino acids. V was shortened by 0 bases and J by 7 bases, with 13 bases between the two germline ends. The CDR3 bases are TGTGCCTGGAGTGTATCCCGGGACTGGGAGCAGTACTTC. This sequence encodes CAWSVSRDWEQYF.

This rearrangement joins TRBV29-1 to TRBJ1-2; 8 positions match TRBD1. Germline CDR1 and CDR2: SQVTM and ANQGSEA. The CDR3 totals 16 residues. Losses at the gene ends were 7 bases for V and 0 bases for J; bases not matched to a gene: 13. CDR3 bases: TGCAGCGCCTCCGACCCTTCGACAGGGGCTAACTATGGCTACACCTTC. It encodes CSASDPSTGANYGYTF.

The chain joins TRBV5-1 to TRBJ2-4; possibly TRBD1 for D (5 bases). The germline CDR1 and CDR2 sequences are SGHRS and YFSETQ. This CDR3 spans 13 amino acids. Trimming removed 4 bases from V and 7 bases from J, with 12 bases in between. The CDR3: CASSQGQGNIQYF. The CDR3 DNA reads as TGCGCCAGCAGCCAAGGACAAGGGAACATTCAGTACTTC.

Remarks on this clone: At the DNA level, this CDR3 is encoded by other sequences in the same sample as well. This chain connects TRBV9 to TRBJ2-1; the match to TRBD2 covers 11 bases. V lost 1 base to trimming and J lost 4 bases; unmatched junction nucleotides: 1. The CDR3 has 15 amino acids. The germline V gene has CDR1 SGDLS and CDR2 YYNGEE. CDR3: CASSVLAGGYNEQFF. As DNA, the CDR3 is TGTGCCAGCAGCGTACTAGCGGGAGGTTACAATGAGCAGTTCTTC.

This clone showed up just once. V gene TRBV7-2 combines with J gene TRBJ1-5; 7 nucleotides match TRBD1. The length of the CDR3 is 18 residues. Germline V gives CDR1 SGHTA, CDR2 FQGNSA. V was clipped by 6 bases and J by 2 bases; unmatched bases: 16. The CDR3 loop reads CASSYKTGSDLGNQPQHF. The DNA of the CDR3 is TGTGCCAGCAGTTATAAGACAGGGAGTGATTTGGGCAATCAGCCCCAGCATTTT.

This chain uses TRBV7-2 with TRBJ2-5; the D gene is possibly TRBD1 (5 bases). Trimming removed 5 bases at V and 2 bases at J, with 15 bases between. Germline CDR1 SGHTA, CDR2 FQGNSA. This CDR3 is built from 15 residues. CDR3 DNA: TGTGCCAGCAGCAAACGAGGACAAACACAAGAGACCCAGTACTTC. Amino acids: CASSKRGQTQETQYF.

The chain combines TRBV12-2 with TRBJ1-4; TRBD1 is the table's D call and was not checked against the DNA. TRBV12-2 is listed as a pseudogene. This CDR3 comprises 15 residues. The CDR3 nucleotides are TGTGCAAGCCCCCACAGGCACTCAACTAATGAAAAACTGTTTTTT. Translated: CASPHRHSTNEKLFF.

This chain joins TRBV28 and TRBJ2-3; D may be TRBD1 (7 bases). The CDR3 runs 19 residues. Trimming removed 3 bases at V and 0 bases at J, with 22 bases between. CDR1 and CDR2 (germline): MDHEN, SYDVKM. In DNA, the CDR3 is TGTGCCAGCAGTTTCCCGGTGGGATCGGCGGGACAGAGCACAGATACGCAGTATTTT. It codes for CASSFPVGSAGQSTDTQYF.

This clone was detected once. The genes are TRBV2 and TRBJ1-5; tentative D call: TRBD1 (5 bases). Germline values: CDR1 SNHLY, CDR2 FYNNEI. With 1 base removed from V and 2 bases from J, the gap between germline ends came to 9 bases. CDR3 length: 15 amino acids. Written as DNA, the CDR3 is TGTGCCAGCAGTGAAGATGGCAGGGGCAATCAGCCCCAGCATTTT. Translated, it gives CASSEDGRGNQPQHF.

The chain employs TRBV27 and TRBJ2-6; tentatively, D is TRBD2 (6 bases). The CDR3 runs 16 residues. V lost 2 bases and J lost 2, with 10 bases in between. CDR1 MNHEY and CDR2 SMNVEV come from the germline V gene (reference sequence). CDR3: CASSLMRGAGANVLTF. DNA for the CDR3: TGTGCCAGCAGTTTAATGCGCGGGGCTGGGGCCAACGTCCTGACTTTC. The full variable domain, with the rest looked up from reference TRBV27 and TRBJ2-6, is EAQVTQNPRYLITVTGKKLTVTCSQNMNHEYMSWYRQDPGLGLRQIYYSMNVEVTDKGDVPEGYKVSRKEKRNFPLILESPSPNQTSLYFCASSLMRGAGANVLTFGAGSRLTVL.

The CDR3 region is CASSSTSGQGYNEQFF. The CDR3 DNA is TGTGCCAGCAGCTCAACCTCGGGACAGGGGTACAATGAGCAGTTCTTC. The chain is built from TRBV7-8 and TRBJ2-1; 10 nucleotides match TRBD1. The CDR3 contains 16 residues. From germline, CDR1 is SGHVS and CDR2 FQNEAQ. V trimming: 4 bases; J trimming: 4 bases; junction bases outside the gene matches: 7.

Only one count was recorded for this clone. In the same sample, other DNA sequences code for this CDR3. The gene calls are TRBV9 and TRBJ2-2; TRBD2 is a possible D gene (6 bases). The CDR3 spans 16 residues. Trimming left V 0 bases short and J 2 bases short, with 11 bases between. CDR1 is SGDLS, CDR2 YYNGEE, per germline. CDR3 bases: TGTGCCAGCAGCGTAGGTCGCGGGACTAACACCGGGGAGCTGTTTTTT. This translates into CASSVGRGTNTGELFF.

The chain carries TRBV20-1 and TRBJ2-6, with 7 nucleotides matching TRBD1. CDR1 is DFQATT and CDR2 is SNEGSKA in the germline V gene (reference sequence). Unmatched junction bases numbered 12, after V lost 3 bases and J lost 4 bases. This CDR3 is 17 amino acids long. CDR3 residues: CSASEGAPRSGANVLTF. CDR3 nucleotide sequence: TGCAGTGCTAGTGAGGGGGCGCCTCGATCCGGGGCCAACGTCCTGACTTTC.

The V and J genes are TRBV20-1 and TRBJ2-5, with a tentative D call TRBD2 (5 bases). The CDR3 consists of 13 residues. CDR1 is DFQATT and CDR2 is SNEGSKA in the germline V gene (reference sequence). V was shortened by 3 bases and J by 8 bases, with 16 bases between the two germline ends. The DNA for the CDR3 is TGCAGTGCTAGTAGATCCGGGAAGAGCACCCAGTACTTC. It codes for CSASRSGKSTQYF.

The V and J genes are TRBV28 and TRBJ1-5; D remains unclear. V dropped 6 bases and J dropped 0 bases, with 6 bases sitting between them. The CDR3 extends over 13 amino acids. CDR1 is MDHEN, CDR2 SYDVKM, per germline. The CDR3 loop reads CASRTTSNQPQHF. The CDR3 DNA reads TGTGCCAGCAGGACAACTAGCAATCAGCCCCAGCATTTT.

The rearrangement uses TRBV10-3 and TRBJ2-5; D perhaps matches TRBD2 (6 bases). CDR1 and CDR2 from the germline V gene are ENHRY and SYGVKD. The CDR3 has 12 amino acids. Deletions cut 10 bases from V and 2 bases from J, with 11 bases between. CDR3 sequence reads: CATRGTQETQYF. DNA of the CDR3: TGTGCCACCCGCGGGACTCAAGAGACCCAGTACTTC.

V is TRBV30 and J is TRBJ1-3; 11 positions agree with TRBD1. Germline CDR1 GTSNPN, CDR2 SVGIG (reference sequence). This CDR3 is built from 16 residues. Trimming at V came to 2 bases and at J to 5 bases, leaving 8 bases not matched to a gene. The CDR3 here is CAWSNDRTGGRNTIYF. In DNA form, the CDR3 reads TGTGCCTGGAGTAACGACCGGACAGGGGGCCGAAACACCATATATTTT.

This rearrangement joins TRBV5-6 to TRBJ1-5, with no clear D. CDR3 length equals 16 residues. V gave up 5 bases and J gave up 0 bases, with 15 bases separating them. Germline V lookup: CDR1 SGHDT, CDR2 YYEEEE. The DNA of the CDR3 is TGTGCCAGCAGTATGGCTTCGGGGAATAGCAATCAGCCCCAGCATTTT. Amino acids: CASSMASGNSNQPQHF. The full variable domain, with the rest looked up from reference TRBV5-6 and TRBJ1-5, is DAGVTQSPTHLIKTRGQQVTLRCSPKSGHDTVSWYQQALGQGPQFIFQYYEEEERQRGNFPDRFSGHQFPNYSSELNVNALLLGDSALYLCASSMASGNSNQPQHFGDGTRLSIL.

The rearrangement links TRBV6-5 to TRBJ2-1; 8 nucleotides align to TRBD2. Germline trimming cut 5 bases from V and 5 bases from J; bases unmatched to any gene: 5. Germline V gene sequence: CDR1 MNHEY, CDR2 SVGAGI. The CDR3 runs 14 residues. The CDR3: CASSRAGGDNEQFF. The CDR3 region has the DNA TGTGCCAGCAGTCGCGCCGGGGGGGACAATGAGCAGTTCTTC.